Below are 24 T cell receptor beta chains sequenced from a single sample in a study of T-cell reconstitution after alpha-beta-depleted transplantation in children. The TCRbeta library was prepared with unique molecular identifiers. From the PCR reads, TCRdb called clonotypes with MiXCR, one entry per CDR3 protein. The sample lists approximately 230,000 distinct CDR3 sequences, 20% to 30% occurring once. This sample comprised PBMCs, mostly from graft donor cells, obtained 360 days after TCRalphabeta/CD19-depleted stem cell transplant. These receptors all come from a female patient aged 2-9 years who had a stem cell transplant for congenital amegakaryocytic thrombocytopenia, so the T cells may come from the graft donor.

A few counts support this clonotype. The genes are TRBV6-2 or TRBV6-3 and TRBJ2-5; no reliable D call. The length of the CDR3 is 14 residues. V dropped 6 bases and J dropped 1 base, with 12 bases sitting between them. CDR1 is MNHEY and CDR2 is SVGEGT in the germline V gene. The CDR3: CASSRIETQETQYF. The CDR3 DNA is TGTGCCAGCAGCCGAATAGAAACCCAAGAGACCCAGTACTTC.

This clonotype has more than one count but fewer than ten. V and J are TRBV10-3 and TRBJ2-1; D not resolved. This CDR3 is 13 amino acids long. Trimming removed 9 bases from V and 4 bases from J, with 13 bases in between. Germline CDR1 and CDR2: ENHRY and SYGVKD. The CDR3 loop reads CAIWDYLYNEQFF. As DNA, the CDR3 is TGTGCCATATGGGATTACCTATACAATGAGCAGTTCTTC.

The V and J genes are TRBV7-7 and TRBJ2-7; D gene ambiguous. V lost 4 bases and J 3 bases, leaving 10 bases between the germline ends. CDR1 and CDR2 from the germline V gene are SSHAT and FNYEAQ (reference sequence). This CDR3 region has 13 residues. The CDR3 spells CASSSGPSYEQYF. The CDR3 region has the DNA TGTGCCAGCAGCTCCGGACCCAGCTACGAGCAGTACTTC. Full variable domain (rest looked up from reference TRBV7-7 and TRBJ2-7): GAGVSQSPRYKVTKRGQDVTLRCDPISSHATLYWYQQALGQGPEFLTYFNYEAQPDKSGLPSDRFSAERPEGSISTLTIQRTEQRDSAMYRCASSSGPSYEQYFGPGTRLTVT.

The genes are TRBV5-4 and TRBJ2-2; D is perhaps TRBD2 (6 bases). Germline CDR1 SGHNT, CDR2 YYREEE (reference sequence). The CDR3 covers 15 residues. Trimming took off 2 bases at V and 2 bases at J, with 10 bases between the two ends. DNA for the CDR3: TGTGCCAGCAGCTTTCTTAGCGGAAACACCGGGGAGCTGTTTTTT. Protein sequence: CASSFLSGNTGELFF.

This clonotype was detected only a few times. This chain joins TRBV20-1 and TRBJ2-7; D is ambiguous. The ends were cut back, 2 bases at V and 0 bases at J, with 14 bases in the middle. The length of the CDR3 is 15 residues. In germline, CDR1 is DFQATT, CDR2 SNEGSKA (reference sequence). CDR3 loop: CSARPTSHLSYEQYF. CDR3 DNA: TGCAGTGCTAGACCAACCTCACACCTCTCCTACGAGCAGTACTTC.

This clonotype turned up a few times. The rearrangement links TRBV15 to TRBJ2-1; D is perhaps TRBD1 (5 bases). The CDR3 covers 14 residues. Trimming removed 0 bases from V and 8 bases from J, with 11 bases in between. Germline V CDR1 and CDR2: LNHNV, YYDKDF (reference sequence). The CDR3 loop is CATSREQGADEQFF. The CDR3 coding sequence is TGTGCCACCAGCAGAGAACAAGGGGCGGATGAGCAGTTCTTC.

Only a few counts were recorded for this clonotype. The chain uses TRBV20-1 and TRBJ2-1, with a weak D call TRBD2 (5 bases). Trimming removed 6 bases at V and 3 bases at J, with 12 bases between. Germline CDR1 reads DFQATT; CDR2 reads SNEGSKA (reference sequence). This CDR3 comprises 13 residues. Here the CDR3 DNA reads TGCAGTGCCGACTACACCCGCTACAATGAGCAGTTCTTC. This encodes CSADYTRYNEQFF.

This chain uses TRBV6-5 with TRBJ1-4; D unclear. The CDR3 spans 15 residues. Germline values: CDR1 MNHEY, CDR2 SVGAGI. Trimming removed 0 bases at V and 8 bases at J, with 13 bases between. CDR3 in DNA: TGTGCCAGCAGTTACTCCGGGCAAGATTGGGAAAAACTGTTTTTT. Translated, it gives CASSYSGQDWEKLFF.

This clonotype was seen a handful of times. This sequence joins TRBV28 and TRBJ2-4; perhaps D is TRBD1 or TRBD2 (6 bases each). Germline values: CDR1 MDHEN, CDR2 SYDVKM. This CDR3 has 13 residues. V shed 8 bases and J shed 15 bases, with 23 bases lying between them. This CDR3 is CASSNGGSGGLYF. The CDR3 coding sequence is TGTGCCAGCTCGAACGGGGGCTCCGGGGGTCTGTACTTC.

The chain combines TRBV4-2 with TRBJ1-2; no clear D gene. The CDR3 sequence is 17 residues long. Deletions cut 4 bases from V and 3 bases from J, with 21 bases between. Germline loops: CDR1 LGHNA, CDR2 YNFKEQ. In DNA form, the CDR3 reads TGTGCCAGCAGCCCTCTCGTTGAAGTACAGATTCACTATGGCTACACCTTC. Its translation: CASSPLVEVQIHYGYTF.

This clonotype was detected only a few times. V usage is TRBV12-3 or TRBV12-4 and J usage is TRBJ2-5; possible D gene TRBD2, 5 bases. V gave up 4 bases and J gave up 2 bases, with 11 bases separating them. This CDR3 region has 14 residues. CDR3 sequence: CASSYWSGQETQYF. CDR3 DNA: TGTGCCAGCAGTTATTGGTCGGGACAAGAGACCCAGTACTTC.

The J gene is TRBJ2-7, the V gene TRBV18; 8 bases are shared with TRBD1. Unmatched junction bases numbered 5, after V lost 3 bases and J lost 4 bases. The CDR3 contains 14 residues. The germline V gene has CDR1 KGHSH and CDR2 LQKENI. CDR3 in amino acids: CASSPGQDIYEQYF. As DNA, the CDR3 is TGTGCCAGCTCACCGGGACAGGATATTTACGAGCAGTACTTC.

This clonotype turned up a few times. The chain is built from TRBV2 and TRBJ2-3; tentatively, D is TRBD1 (6 bases). This CDR3 comprises 11 residues. V was pared by 11 bases and J by 3 bases, with 9 bases between. CDR1 SNHLY and CDR2 FYNNEI come from the germline V gene. The CDR3 DNA is TGTGCCGGGGGCCAGACAGATACGCAGTATTTT. Protein: CAGGQTDTQYF.

V gene TRBV7-2 combines with J gene TRBJ2-7; TRBD1 is a possible D gene (6 bases). Trimming removed 1 base from V and 3 bases from J, with 16 bases in between. Germline V gene data show CDR1 as SGHTA and CDR2 as FQGNSA. This CDR3 has 16 residues. CDR3 DNA: TGTGCCAGCAGCTTAGTAACCAGGGGCCTATACTACGAGCAGTACTTC. Translating gives CASSLVTRGLYYEQYF.

The CDR3 reads CASSQDRGTQETQYF. The CDR3 nucleotides are TGTGCCAGCAGCCAAGATAGGGGAACCCAAGAGACCCAGTACTTC. The chain joins TRBV3-1 to TRBJ2-5; maybe TRBD1 (5 bases). CDR3 length: 15 amino acids. V gave up 0 bases and J gave up 1 base, with 9 bases separating them. The germline CDR1 and CDR2 sequences are LGHDT and YNNKEL (reference sequence).

This clonotype has a count of ten or more. The genes are TRBV12-3 or TRBV12-4 and TRBJ2-1; D gene unclear. This CDR3 region has 14 residues. Trimming removed 3 bases at V and 8 bases at J, with 14 bases between. CDR3 sequence: CASSLTHGWDEQFF. In DNA, the CDR3 is TGTGCCAGCAGTTTGACGCACGGATGGGATGAGCAGTTCTTC.

The chain recombines TRBV29-1 with TRBJ1-2; D is uncertain. The CDR3 is 11 residues long. Germline V lookup: CDR1 SQVTM, CDR2 ANQGSEA. Deletions cut 2 bases from V and 14 bases from J, with 15 bases between. The CDR3 DNA sequence: TGCAGCGTTGAATCCTCCCGTATGCTTACCTTC. Amino acid sequence: CSVESSRMLTF.

The chain combines TRBV11-2 with TRBJ2-7; D is uncertain. Trimming shortened V by 2 bases and J by 3 bases, and 20 bases separated the two germline ends. Germline values: CDR1 SGHAT, CDR2 FQNNGV. The CDR3 length is 17 residues. CDR3 in amino acids: CASSLYFLADPDYEQYF. CDR3 nucleotide sequence: TGTGCCAGCAGCTTATATTTTCTGGCGGATCCGGACTACGAGCAGTACTTC.

The J gene is TRBJ1-1, the V gene TRBV11-1, with 7 nucleotides matching TRBD1. This CDR3 is built from 18 residues. V lost 5 bases and J lost 0; bases outside the gene matches: 15. Germline V gene lookup returns CDR1 SGHAT and CDR2 FQDESV (reference sequence). CDR3 sequence reads: CASSEIRQGISLNTEAFF. For the CDR3, the DNA is TGTGCCAGCAGCGAAATAAGACAGGGAATCTCCTTGAACACTGAAGCTTTCTTT.

This clonotype was detected a few times. V gene TRBV4-1 combines with J gene TRBJ2-1; 7 nucleotides align to TRBD1. The V and J ends lost 4 bases and 7 bases, in that order; junction bases with no gene match: 10. The length of the CDR3 is 15 residues. Germline V CDR1 and CDR2: MGHRA, YSYEKL. The CDR3 bases are TGCGCCAGCAGCCCCATAGGGGACAGCCGAAATGAGCAGTTCTTC. It codes for CASSPIGDSRNEQFF.

Many counts were recorded for this clonotype. V gene TRBV12-3 or TRBV12-4 combines with J gene TRBJ1-2; no clear D. CDR3 length: 13 residues. V lost 2 bases and J 4 bases, leaving 8 bases between the germline ends. CDR3 nucleotides: TGTGCCAGCAGTTTACTGGCAATCTATGGCTACACCTTC. This translates into CASSLLAIYGYTF.

The rearrangement joins TRBV5-1 to TRBJ2-1; 7 bases fit TRBD1. This CDR3 comprises 14 residues. Germline V gives CDR1 SGHRS, CDR2 YFSETQ. V was clipped by 4 bases and J by 5 bases; unmatched bases: 6. The CDR3 DNA reads TGCGCCAGCAGCCCCTCGACAGGGCACAATGAGCAGTTCTTC. It is translated as CASSPSTGHNEQFF.

This clonotype was seen many times. DNA of the CDR3: TGTGCCAGCAGCTTAGGAGGAGGGGGCGAGCAGTACTTC. Amino acids: CASSLGGGGEQYF. This chain connects TRBV11-2 to TRBJ2-7; tentatively, D is TRBD1 or TRBD2 (6 bases each). Trimming took 1 base from V and 6 from J, leaving 10 bases between them. The germline CDR1 and CDR2 sequences are SGHAT and FQNNGV. There are 13 residues in the CDR3.

This clonotype was observed at least ten times. The chain couples TRBV29-1 to TRBJ2-7; D may correspond to TRBD1 or TRBD2 (5 bases each). This CDR3 comprises 12 residues. Germline V CDR1 and CDR2: SQVTM, ANQGSEA. Trimming cost V 6 bases and J 3 bases, with 12 bases left between them. DNA of the CDR3: TGCAGCGTCAGGGCGGGTAACTACGAGCAGTACTTC. Residues: CSVRAGNYEQYF.